The source of this T cell receptor (beta chain) is a study of shared clonotypes between healthy human individuals. Study observations and caveats: The expectation was that sequencing depth would affect clonotype sharing among donors.

Naive CD8 populations comprised CD45RO-negative cells positively selected for CCR7, excluding terminally differentiated effector memory CD45RA+ cells. As to this clone: Its antigen is not identified.

Produced via immunoSEQ multiplex PCR; TCRdb's table is partial and in-frame only. Of roughly 810,000 clones listed, roughly 96% are singletons. The receptor comes from a man aged 30 to 45 in good health. Sequencing was performed on naive CD8+ T cells sorted from blood.

The CDR3 nucleotides are TGTGCCAGCAGCCATGCCGGGACCATCAATGAGCAGTTCTTC. Translating gives CASSHAGTINEQFF. V and J are TRBV4-2 and TRBJ2-1, with D perhaps assigned TRBD1 or TRBD2 (5 bases each). Germline values: CDR1 LGHNA, CDR2 YNFKEQ. V lost 3 bases to trimming and J lost 6 bases, with 12 bases between them. This CDR3 region has 14 residues.